A single T cell receptor beta chain is shown here with its context. This record belongs to a study of PD-L1 blockade in urothelial cancer. The time point was: pretreatment peripheral blood. The CDR3 has 13 amino acids. The V gene's germline CDR1 is SNHLY and CDR2 FYNNEI. Trimming cost V 5 bases and J 12 bases; bases outside gene matches: 9. This table comes from immunoSEQ multiplex PCR, and its TCRdb copy is limited to in-frame clones, with some not included. This table holds tens of thousands of clones, around 88% found once. Sequenced here: PBMCs, sampled around atezolizumab (anti-PD-L1) treatment. The sequence was obtained from a woman aged 60-75 years with urothelial cancer. The chain links TRBV2 to TRBJ1-4, with 7 positions matching TRBD1. CDR3 region: CASSSEQGRELFF. In nucleotides, the CDR3 is TGTGCCAGCAGTTCAGAACAGGGGCGGGAACTGTTTTTT.